The present TCR beta chain was sequenced within a study of neoadjuvant anti-PD-1 for oral cavity cancer. Study-wide results and limits: Each response group had just a few patients in TCR analyses.

Trimming cost V 1 base and J 4 bases, with 8 bases left between them. This CDR3 spans 13 amino acids. Germline lookup yields CDR1 GTSNPN and CDR2 SVGIG (reference sequence). PBMC libraries mostly used approximately 500 ng of input genomic DNA, with six replicates per sample. The method was immunoSEQ multiplex PCR; TCRdb's version includes in-frame clones alone and lacks a portion of them. The sample holds about 16,000 clones, 60% to 70% seen once. As to this clone: The antigen is not known.

The chain combines TRBV30 with TRBJ1-5; possible D gene TRBD1, 5 bases. The source of this sequence is a person between 40 and 85 years old with oral cavity squamous cell carcinoma. This specimen was PBMCs, taken before nivolumab (anti-PD-1) treatment. CDR3 sequence (DNA): TGTGCCTGGAGTGGACAGCTAAATCAGCCCCAGCATTTT. Translation: CAWSGQLNQPQHF. The whole variable domain, filled in from reference TRBV30 and TRBJ1-5, reads SQTIHQWPATLVQPVGSPLSLECTVEGTSNPNLYWYRQAAGRGLQLLFYSVGIGQISSEVPQNLSASRPQDRQFILSSKKLLLSDSGFYLCAWSGQLNQPQHFGDGTRLSIL.